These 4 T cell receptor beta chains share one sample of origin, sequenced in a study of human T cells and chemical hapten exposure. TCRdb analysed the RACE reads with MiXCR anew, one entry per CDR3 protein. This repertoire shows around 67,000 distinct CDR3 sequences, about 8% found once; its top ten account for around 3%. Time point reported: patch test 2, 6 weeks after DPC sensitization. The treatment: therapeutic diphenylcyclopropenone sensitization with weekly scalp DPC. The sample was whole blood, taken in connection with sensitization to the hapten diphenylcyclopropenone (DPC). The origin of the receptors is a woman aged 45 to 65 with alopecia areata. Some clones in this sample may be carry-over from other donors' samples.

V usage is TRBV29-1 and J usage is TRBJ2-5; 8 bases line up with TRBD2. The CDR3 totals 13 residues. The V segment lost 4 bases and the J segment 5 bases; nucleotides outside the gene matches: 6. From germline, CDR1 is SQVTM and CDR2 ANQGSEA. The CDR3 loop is CSVGTSSTETQYF. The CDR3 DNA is TGCAGCGTTGGGACTAGCTCTACCGAGACCCAGTACTTC. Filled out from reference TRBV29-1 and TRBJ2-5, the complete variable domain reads SAVISQKPSRDICQRGTSLTIQCQVDSQVTMMFWYRQQPGQSLTLIATANQGSEATYESGFVIDKFPISRPNLTFSTLTVSNMSPEDSSIYLCSVGTSSTETQYFGPGTRLLVL.

The CDR3 region is CASSYSREGTEAFF. The CDR3 nucleotides are TGTGCCAGCAGTTACTCGAGGGAGGGGACTGAAGCTTTCTTT. The chain uses TRBV6-2 or TRBV6-3 and TRBJ1-1, with D possibly being TRBD1 (5 bases). This CDR3 spans 14 amino acids. V was pared by 0 bases and J by 5 bases, with 10 bases between. CDR1 and CDR2 (germline): MNHEY, SVGEGT.

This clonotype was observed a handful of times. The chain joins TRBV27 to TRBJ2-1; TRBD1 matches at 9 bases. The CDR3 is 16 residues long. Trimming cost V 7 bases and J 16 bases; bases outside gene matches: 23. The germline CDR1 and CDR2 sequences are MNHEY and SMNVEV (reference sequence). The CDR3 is CASIPSRGTGKRAPFF. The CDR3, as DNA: TGTGCCAGCATCCCCTCCCGGGGGACAGGGAAGAGGGCCCCCTTCTTC.

This CDR3 is CASSFPIRTSGDDNEQFF. Written as DNA, the CDR3 is TGTGCCAGCAGCTTCCCCATCAGGACTAGCGGGGACGACAATGAGCAGTTCTTC. The V call is TRBV11-3, the J call TRBJ2-1, with 12 positions matching TRBD2. This CDR3 contains 18 residues. J gave up 5 bases and V 3 bases, and 11 bases lay outside the gene matches. The germline V gene has CDR1 SGHNT and CDR2 YENEEA.